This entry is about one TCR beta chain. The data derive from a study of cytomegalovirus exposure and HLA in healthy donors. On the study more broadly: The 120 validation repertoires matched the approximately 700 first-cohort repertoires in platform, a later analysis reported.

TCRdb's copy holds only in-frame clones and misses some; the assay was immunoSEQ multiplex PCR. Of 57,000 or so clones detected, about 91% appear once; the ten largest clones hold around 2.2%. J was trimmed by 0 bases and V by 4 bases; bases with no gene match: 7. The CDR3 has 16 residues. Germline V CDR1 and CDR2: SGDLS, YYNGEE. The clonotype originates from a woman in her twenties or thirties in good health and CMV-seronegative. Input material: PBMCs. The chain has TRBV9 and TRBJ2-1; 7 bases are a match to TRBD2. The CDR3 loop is CASSRGLEVSYNEQFF. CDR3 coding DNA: TGTGCCAGCAGCAGAGGACTAGAGGTCTCCTACAATGAGCAGTTCTTC.